This T cell receptor beta chain was captured by sequencing in a study of neurological immune-mediated disorders. Stated time point: longitudinal time-point 3. The unsorted libraries originated from 2 million PBMCs that had been stored at -80 C. This clonotype was detected ten times or more. TCRdb re-analysed the 5' RACE reads in MiXCR, keeping a single row per CDR3 protein. This sample carries 93,000 or so distinct CDR3 sequences, 10% to 13% of them seen once, and the ten largest clones take about 3%. CDR1 is SQVTM, CDR2 ANQGSEA, per germline. Trimming cost V 6 bases and J 0 bases, with 11 bases left between them. The CDR3 is 14 amino acids.

The chain recombines TRBV29-1 with TRBJ1-4; unclear D gene. Specimen: PBMCs. This sequence originates from a female donor with HTLV-1-associated myelopathy (HAM/TSP). The CDR3: CSVIAAATNEKLFF. In DNA form, the CDR3 reads TGCAGCGTCATAGCAGCCGCAACTAATGAAAAACTGTTTTTT.